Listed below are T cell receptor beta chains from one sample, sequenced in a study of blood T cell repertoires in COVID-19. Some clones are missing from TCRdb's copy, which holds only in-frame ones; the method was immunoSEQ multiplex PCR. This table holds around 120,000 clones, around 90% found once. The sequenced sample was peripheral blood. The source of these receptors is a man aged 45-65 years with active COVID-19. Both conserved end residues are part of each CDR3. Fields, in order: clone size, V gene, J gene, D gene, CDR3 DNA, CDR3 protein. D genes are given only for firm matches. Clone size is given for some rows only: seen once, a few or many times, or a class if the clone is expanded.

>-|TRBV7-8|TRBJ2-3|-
TGTGCCAGCAGCGAAAGACTTGCAGATACGCAGTATTTT
CASSERLADTQYF
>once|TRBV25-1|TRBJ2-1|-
TGTGCCAGCAGAGGGGCGGGGTCCTACAATGAGCAGTTCTTC
CASRGAGSYNEQFF
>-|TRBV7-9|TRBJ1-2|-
TGTGCCAGCATTAATACAGGGACGAGCGGCTACACCTTC
CASINTGTSGYTF
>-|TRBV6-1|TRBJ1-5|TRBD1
TGTGCCAGCAGTGAAGAGTCCGGGACAGTACCCAATCAGCCCCAGCATTTT
CASSEESGTVPNQPQHF
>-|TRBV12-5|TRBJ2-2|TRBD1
TGTGCTAGTGGTTTGATGACAGGGGGTGAAACCGGGGAGCTGTTTTTT
CASGLMTGGETGELFF
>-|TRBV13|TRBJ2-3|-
TGTGCCAGCAAGCACGGGAGTTGGACAGATACGCAGTATTTT
CASKHGSWTDTQYF
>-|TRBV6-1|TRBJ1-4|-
TGTGCCAGCAGTGAAAGAAAGGGGGGGACACCACTCAGTAGTGAAAAACTGTTTTTT
CASSERKGGTPLSSEKLFF
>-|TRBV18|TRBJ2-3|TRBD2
TGTGCCAGCTCCCTGAACGTGCTAGCGGGGGGGTCAGATACGCAGTATTTT
CASSLNVLAGGSDTQYF
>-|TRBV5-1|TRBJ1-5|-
TGCGCCAGCAGCTTGTATCCGGGACAAGAGGATCAGCCCCAGCATTTT
CASSLYPGQEDQPQHF
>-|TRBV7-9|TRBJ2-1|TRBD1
TGTGCCAGCAGCTTAGCGGGACAGCTTCCCAATGAGCAGTTCTTC
CASSLAGQLPNEQFF
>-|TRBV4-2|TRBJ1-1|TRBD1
TGTGCCAGCAGCCAAGGCTACGGACAGGGGATGAACACTGAAGCTTTCTTT
CASSQGYGQGMNTEAFF
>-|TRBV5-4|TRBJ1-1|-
TGTGCCAGCAGCCCCCGAGGAAAAGGGGGAACTGAAGCTTTCTTT
CASSPRGKGGTEAFF
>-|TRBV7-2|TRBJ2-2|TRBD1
TGTGCCAGCAGCGCTGACAGGGCGAACACCGGGGAGCTGTTTTTT
CASSADRANTGELFF
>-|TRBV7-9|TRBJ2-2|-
TGTGCCAGCCGAACTCACACCGGGGAGCTGTTTTTT
CASRTHTGELFF
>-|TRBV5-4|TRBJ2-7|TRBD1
TGTGCCAGCAGCTTGGATGCCAGGGGGCTCTCCTACGAGCAGTACTTC
CASSLDARGLSYEQYF
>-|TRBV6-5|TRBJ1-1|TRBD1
TGTGCCAGCCGGGACCGGGACAGGACTGAAGCTTTCTTT
CASRDRDRTEAFF
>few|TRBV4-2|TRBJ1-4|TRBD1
TGTGCCAGCAGCCAAGAGATGACAGGGGGCAAGCCGGTCGAAAAACTGTTTTTT
CASSQEMTGGKPVEKLFF